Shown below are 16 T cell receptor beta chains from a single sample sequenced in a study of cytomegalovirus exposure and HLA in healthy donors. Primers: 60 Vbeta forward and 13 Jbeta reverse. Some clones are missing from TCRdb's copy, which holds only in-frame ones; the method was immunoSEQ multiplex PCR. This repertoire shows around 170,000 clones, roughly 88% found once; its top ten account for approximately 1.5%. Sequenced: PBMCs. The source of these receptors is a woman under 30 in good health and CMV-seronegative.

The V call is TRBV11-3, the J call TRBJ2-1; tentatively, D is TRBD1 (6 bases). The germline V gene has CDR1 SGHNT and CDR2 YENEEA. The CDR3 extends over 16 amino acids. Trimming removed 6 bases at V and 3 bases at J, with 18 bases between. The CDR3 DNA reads TGTGCCAGCAGGACGAGGGGGTCCAGTAGCTACAATGAGCAGTTCTTC. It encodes CASRTRGSSSYNEQFF.

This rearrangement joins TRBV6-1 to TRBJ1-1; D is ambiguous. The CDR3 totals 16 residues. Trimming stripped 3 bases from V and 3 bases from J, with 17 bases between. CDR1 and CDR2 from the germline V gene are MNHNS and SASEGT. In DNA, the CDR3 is TGTGCCAGCAGTGATAGGCGGGGAACGGTGTACACTGAAGCTTTCTTT. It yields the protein CASSDRRGTVYTEAFF.

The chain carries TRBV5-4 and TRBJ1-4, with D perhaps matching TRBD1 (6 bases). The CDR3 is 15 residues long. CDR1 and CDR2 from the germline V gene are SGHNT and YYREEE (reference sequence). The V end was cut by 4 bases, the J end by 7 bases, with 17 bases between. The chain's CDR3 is CASSGRPGHREKLFF. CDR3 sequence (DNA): TGTGCCAGCAGCGGAAGGCCGGGACACCGTGAAAAACTGTTTTTT.

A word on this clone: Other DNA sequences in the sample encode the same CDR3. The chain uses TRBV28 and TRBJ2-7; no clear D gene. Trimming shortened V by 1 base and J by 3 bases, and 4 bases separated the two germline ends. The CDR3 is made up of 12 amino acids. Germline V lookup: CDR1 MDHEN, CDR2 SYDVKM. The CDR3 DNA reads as TGTGCCAGCAGTTTATCCGGCTACGAGCAGTACTTC. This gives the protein CASSLSGYEQYF.

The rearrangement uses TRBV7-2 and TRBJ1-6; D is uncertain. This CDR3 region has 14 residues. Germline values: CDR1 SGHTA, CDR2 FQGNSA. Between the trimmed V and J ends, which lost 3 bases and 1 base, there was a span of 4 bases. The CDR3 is CASSFGSYNSPLHF. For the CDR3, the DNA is TGTGCCAGCAGCTTCGGGTCCTATAATTCACCCCTCCACTTT.

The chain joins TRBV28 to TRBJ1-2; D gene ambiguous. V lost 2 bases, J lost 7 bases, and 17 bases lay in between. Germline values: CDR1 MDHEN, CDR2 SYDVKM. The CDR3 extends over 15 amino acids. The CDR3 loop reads CASSLSREKLPGYTF. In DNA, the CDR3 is TGTGCCAGCAGTTTAAGTCGCGAGAAACTCCCTGGCTACACCTTC.

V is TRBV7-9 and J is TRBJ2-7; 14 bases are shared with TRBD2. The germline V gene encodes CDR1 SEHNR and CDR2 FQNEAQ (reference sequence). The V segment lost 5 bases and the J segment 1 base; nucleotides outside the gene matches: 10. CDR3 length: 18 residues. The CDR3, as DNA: TGTGCCAGCAGCCCCGGACTAGCGGGGGGCTCCCAGTCCTACGAGCAGTACTTC. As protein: CASSPGLAGGSQSYEQYF.

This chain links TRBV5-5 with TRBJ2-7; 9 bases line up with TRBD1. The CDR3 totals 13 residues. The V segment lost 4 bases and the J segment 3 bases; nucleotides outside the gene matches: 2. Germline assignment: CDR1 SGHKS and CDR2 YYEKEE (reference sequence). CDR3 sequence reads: CASSLTGGYEQYF. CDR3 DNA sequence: TGTGCCAGCAGCCTGACAGGGGGCTACGAGCAGTACTTC.

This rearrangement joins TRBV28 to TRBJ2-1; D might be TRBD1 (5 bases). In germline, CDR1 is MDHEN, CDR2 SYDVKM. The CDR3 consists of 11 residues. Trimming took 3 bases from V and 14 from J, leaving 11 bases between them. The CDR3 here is CASSLGPGEFF. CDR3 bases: TGTGCCAGCAGTTTGGGGCCTGGGGAGTTCTTC.

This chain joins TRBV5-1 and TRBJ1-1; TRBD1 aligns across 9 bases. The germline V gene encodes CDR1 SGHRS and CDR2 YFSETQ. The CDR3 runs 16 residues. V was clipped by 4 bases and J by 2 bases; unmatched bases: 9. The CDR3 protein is CASSPNTGGGNTEAFF. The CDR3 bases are TGCGCCAGCAGCCCCAATACAGGGGGCGGAAACACTGAAGCTTTCTTT.

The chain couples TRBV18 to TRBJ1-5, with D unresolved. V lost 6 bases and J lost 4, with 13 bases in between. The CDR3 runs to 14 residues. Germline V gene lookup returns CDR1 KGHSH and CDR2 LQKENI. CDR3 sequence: CASSAAGRNQPQHF. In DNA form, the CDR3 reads TGTGCCAGCTCCGCAGCGGGCCGTAATCAGCCCCAGCATTTT.

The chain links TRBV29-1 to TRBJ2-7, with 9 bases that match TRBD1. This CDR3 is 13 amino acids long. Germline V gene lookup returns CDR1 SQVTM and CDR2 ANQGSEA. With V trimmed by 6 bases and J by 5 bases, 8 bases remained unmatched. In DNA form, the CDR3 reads TGCAGCGTCACAGGGGGCGAGTTGAACGAGCAGTACTTC. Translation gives CSVTGGELNEQYF.

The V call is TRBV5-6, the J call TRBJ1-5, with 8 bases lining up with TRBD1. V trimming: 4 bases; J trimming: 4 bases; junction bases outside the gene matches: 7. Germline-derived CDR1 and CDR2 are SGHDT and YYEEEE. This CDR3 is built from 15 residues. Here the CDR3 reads CASSLRQGLNQPQHF. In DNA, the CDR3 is TGTGCCAGCAGCCTTCGACAGGGGCTAAATCAGCCCCAGCATTTT.

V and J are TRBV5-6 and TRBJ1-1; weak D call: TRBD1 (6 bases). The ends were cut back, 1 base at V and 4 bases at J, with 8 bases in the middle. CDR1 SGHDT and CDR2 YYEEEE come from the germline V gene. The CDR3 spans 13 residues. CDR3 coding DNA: TGTGCCAGCAGCTTGAGGGGGGGCACTGAAGCTTTCTTT. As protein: CASSLRGGTEAFF.

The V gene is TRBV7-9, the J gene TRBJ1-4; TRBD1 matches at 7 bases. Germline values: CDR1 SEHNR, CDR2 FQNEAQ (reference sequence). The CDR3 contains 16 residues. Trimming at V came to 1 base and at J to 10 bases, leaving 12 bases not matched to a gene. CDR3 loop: CASSLGQGVNVGKLFF. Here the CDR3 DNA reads TGTGCCAGCAGCTTAGGGCAGGGGGTTAATGTTGGAAAACTGTTTTTT.

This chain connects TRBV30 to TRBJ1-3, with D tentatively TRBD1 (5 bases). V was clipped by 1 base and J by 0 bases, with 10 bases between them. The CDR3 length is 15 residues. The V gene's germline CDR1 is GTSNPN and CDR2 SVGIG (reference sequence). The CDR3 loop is CAWSGGQSSGNTIYF. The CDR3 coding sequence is TGTGCCTGGAGTGGAGGACAAAGCTCTGGAAACACCATATATTTT.